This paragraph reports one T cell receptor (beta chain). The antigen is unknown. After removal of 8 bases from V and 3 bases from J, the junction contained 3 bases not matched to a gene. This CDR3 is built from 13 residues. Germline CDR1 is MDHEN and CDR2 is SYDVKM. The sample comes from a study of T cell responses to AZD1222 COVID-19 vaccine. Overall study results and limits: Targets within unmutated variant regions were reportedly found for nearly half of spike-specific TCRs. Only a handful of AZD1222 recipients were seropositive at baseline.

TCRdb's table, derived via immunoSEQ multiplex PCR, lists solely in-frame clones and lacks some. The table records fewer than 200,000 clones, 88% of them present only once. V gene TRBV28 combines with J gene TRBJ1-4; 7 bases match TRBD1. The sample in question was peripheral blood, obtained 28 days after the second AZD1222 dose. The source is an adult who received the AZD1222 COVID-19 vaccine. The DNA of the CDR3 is TGTGCCAGCGGGACAGCGCCTAATGAAAAACTGTTTTTT. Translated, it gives CASGTAPNEKLFF. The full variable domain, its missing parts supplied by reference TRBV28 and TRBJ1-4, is DVKVTQSSRYLVKRTGEKVFLECVQDMDHENMFWYRQDPGLGLRLIYFSYDVKMKEKGDIPEGYSVSREKKERFSLILESASTNQTSMYLCASGTAPNEKLFFGSGTQLSVL.